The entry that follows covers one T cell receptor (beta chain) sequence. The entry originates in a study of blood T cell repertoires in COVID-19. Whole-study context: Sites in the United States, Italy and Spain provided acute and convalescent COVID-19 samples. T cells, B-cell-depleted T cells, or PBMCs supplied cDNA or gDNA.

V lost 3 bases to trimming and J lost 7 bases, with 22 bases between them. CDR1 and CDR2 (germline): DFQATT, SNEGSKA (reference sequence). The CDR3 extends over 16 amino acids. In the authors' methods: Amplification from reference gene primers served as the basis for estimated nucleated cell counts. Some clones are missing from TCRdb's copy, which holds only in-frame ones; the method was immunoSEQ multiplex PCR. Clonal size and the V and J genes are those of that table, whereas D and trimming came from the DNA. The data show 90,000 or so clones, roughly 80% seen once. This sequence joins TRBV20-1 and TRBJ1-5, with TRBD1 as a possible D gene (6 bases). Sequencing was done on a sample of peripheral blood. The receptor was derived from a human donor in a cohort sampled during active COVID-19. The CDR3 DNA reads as TGCAGTGCTAGTCCTGCCGTAGGGGGGAGGGGACAGCCCCAGCATTTT. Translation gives CSASPAVGGRGQPQHF.